The T cell receptor beta chain described here comes from a study of blood T cell repertoires in COVID-19. For the study at large: Researchers got acute and convalescent COVID-19 samples from the United States, Italy and Spain. The cDNA or gDNA used as material had been derived from T cells, B-cell-depleted T cells, or PBMCs.

Per the authors' pipeline: Estimates of nucleated cell counts were drawn from the amplification of reference gene primers. Profiling relied on immunoSEQ multiplex PCR, and the TCRdb table lists in-frame clones only, not all of them. V and J calls and clone size follow that table, whereas D and trimming were derived from the DNA. The sample has about 220,000 clones; around 80% are singletons. From germline, CDR1 is SNHLY and CDR2 FYNNEI. The length of the CDR3 is 14 residues. Unmatched junction bases numbered 5, after V lost 4 bases and J lost 5 bases. Sequencing used peripheral blood. This receptor was identified in a woman in her 70s with acute or convalescent COVID-19. The chain combines TRBV2 with TRBJ2-5, with 9 nucleotides matching TRBD2. CDR3 residues: CASSVRRGGETQYF. The CDR3 nucleotides are TGTGCCAGCAGTGTCCGGCGGGGGGGGGAGACCCAGTACTTC.